The TCR beta chain under discussion was sequenced for a study of T-cell reconstitution after alpha-beta-depleted transplantation in children. Losses at the gene ends were 3 bases for V and 3 bases for J; bases not matched to a gene: 3. The CDR3 is made up of 14 amino acids. CDR1 and CDR2 (germline): SQVTM, ANQGSEA. On this clonotype itself: The antigen is undetermined.

A TCRbeta library incorporating unique molecular identifiers was prepared. TCRdb passed the PCR reads through MiXCR, listing each CDR3 protein once. The repertoire holds 350,000 to 500,000 distinct CDR3 sequences, with roughly two fifths as singletons. The study, taken as a whole, reports: After one year, T-cell counts and TCRbeta diversity mostly came from new T cells.

This clonotype was obtained from a girl aged 2-10 years with aplastic anemia, due to receive a stem cell transplant. The starting material was PBMCs, obtained before TCRalphabeta/CD19-depleted stem cell transplant. The chain combines TRBV29-1 with TRBJ2-1, with 9 nucleotides matching TRBD1. In DNA form, the CDR3 reads TGCAGCGTTGACGGGACAGGGTTCTACAATGAGCAGTTCTTC. Protein sequence: CSVDGTGFYNEQFF.